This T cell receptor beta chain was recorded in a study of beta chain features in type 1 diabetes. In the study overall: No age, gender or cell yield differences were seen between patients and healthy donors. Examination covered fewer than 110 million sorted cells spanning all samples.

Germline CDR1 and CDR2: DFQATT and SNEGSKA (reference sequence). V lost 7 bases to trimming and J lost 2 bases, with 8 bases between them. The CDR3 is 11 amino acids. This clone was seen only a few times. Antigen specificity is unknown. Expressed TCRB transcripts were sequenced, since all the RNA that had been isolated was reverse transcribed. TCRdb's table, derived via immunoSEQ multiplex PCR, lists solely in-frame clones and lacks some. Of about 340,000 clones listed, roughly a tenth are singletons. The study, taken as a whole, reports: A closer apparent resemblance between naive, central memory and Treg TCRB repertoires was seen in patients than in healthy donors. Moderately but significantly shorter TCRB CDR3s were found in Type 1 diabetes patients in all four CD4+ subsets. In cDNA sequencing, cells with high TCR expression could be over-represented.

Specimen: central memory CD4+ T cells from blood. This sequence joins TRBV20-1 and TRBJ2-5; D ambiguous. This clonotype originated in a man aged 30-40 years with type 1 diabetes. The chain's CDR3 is CSVDVQETQYF. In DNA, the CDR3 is TGCAGTGTCGACGTGCAAGAGACCCAGTACTTC.